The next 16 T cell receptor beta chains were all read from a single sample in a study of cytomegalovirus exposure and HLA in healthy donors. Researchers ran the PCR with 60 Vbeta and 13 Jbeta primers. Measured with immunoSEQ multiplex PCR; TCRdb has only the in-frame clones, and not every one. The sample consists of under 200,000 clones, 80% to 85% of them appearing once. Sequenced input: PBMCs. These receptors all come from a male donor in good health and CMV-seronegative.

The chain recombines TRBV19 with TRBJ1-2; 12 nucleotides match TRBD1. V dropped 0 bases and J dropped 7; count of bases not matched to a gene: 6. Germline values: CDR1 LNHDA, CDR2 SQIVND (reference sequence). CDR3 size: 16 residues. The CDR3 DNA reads TGTGCCAGTAGTATAGACCGGGACAGGGGGCATCCTGGCTACACCTTC. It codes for CASSIDRDRGHPGYTF.

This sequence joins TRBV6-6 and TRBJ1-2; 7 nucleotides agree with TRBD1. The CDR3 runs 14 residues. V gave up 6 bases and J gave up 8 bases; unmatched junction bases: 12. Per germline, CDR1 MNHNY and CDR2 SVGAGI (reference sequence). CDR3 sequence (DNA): TGTGCCAGCAGCCGACAGACAGGGTCGGGAGGCTACACCTTC. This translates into CASSRQTGSGGYTF.

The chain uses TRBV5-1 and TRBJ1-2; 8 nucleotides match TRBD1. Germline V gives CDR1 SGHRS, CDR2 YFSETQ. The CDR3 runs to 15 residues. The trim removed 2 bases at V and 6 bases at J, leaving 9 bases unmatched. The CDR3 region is CASSFAGQGANGYTF. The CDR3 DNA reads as TGCGCCAGCAGCTTCGCCGGGCAGGGGGCAAATGGCTACACCTTC.

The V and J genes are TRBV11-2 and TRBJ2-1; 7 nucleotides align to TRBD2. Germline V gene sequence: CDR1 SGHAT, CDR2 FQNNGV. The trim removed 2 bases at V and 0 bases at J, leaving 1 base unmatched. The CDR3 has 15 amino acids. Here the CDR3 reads CASSLLAVSYNEQFF. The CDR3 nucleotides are TGTGCCAGCAGCTTACTAGCGGTCTCCTACAATGAGCAGTTCTTC.

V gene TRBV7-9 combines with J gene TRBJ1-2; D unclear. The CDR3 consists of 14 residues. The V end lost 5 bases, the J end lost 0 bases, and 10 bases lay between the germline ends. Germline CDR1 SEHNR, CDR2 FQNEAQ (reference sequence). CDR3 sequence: CASSPAGANYGYTF. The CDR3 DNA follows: TGTGCCAGCAGCCCCGCGGGAGCTAACTATGGCTACACCTTC.

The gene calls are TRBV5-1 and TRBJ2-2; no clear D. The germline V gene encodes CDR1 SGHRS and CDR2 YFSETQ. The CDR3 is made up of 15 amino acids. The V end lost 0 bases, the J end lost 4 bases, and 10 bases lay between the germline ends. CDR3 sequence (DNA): TGCGCCAGCAGCTTGGCCACCTCGGGCACCGGGGAGCTGTTTTTT. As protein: CASSLATSGTGELFF.

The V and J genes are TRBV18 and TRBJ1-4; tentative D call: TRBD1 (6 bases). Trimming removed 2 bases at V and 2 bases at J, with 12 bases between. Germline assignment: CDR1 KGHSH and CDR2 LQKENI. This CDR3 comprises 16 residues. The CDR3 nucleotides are TGTGCCAGCTCACCATCTCAGGGGATGACTAATGAAAAACTGTTTTTT. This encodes CASSPSQGMTNEKLFF.

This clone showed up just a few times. CDR3 residues: CASSSGSGAYEQYF. The CDR3 DNA is TGTGCCAGTAGTTCGGGGTCAGGGGCCTACGAGCAGTACTTC. The J gene is TRBJ2-7, the V gene TRBV19; maybe TRBD1 (6 bases). V was cut by 5 bases and J by 2 bases, with 13 bases left in between. Germline V CDR1 and CDR2: LNHDA, SQIVND (reference sequence). This CDR3 has 14 residues.

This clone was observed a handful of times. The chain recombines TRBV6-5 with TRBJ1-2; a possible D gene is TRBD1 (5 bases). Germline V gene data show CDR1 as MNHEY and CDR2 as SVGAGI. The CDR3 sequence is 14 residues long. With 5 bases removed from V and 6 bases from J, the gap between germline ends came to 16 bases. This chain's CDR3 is CASSPPGGIHGYTF. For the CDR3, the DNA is TGTGCCAGCAGTCCCCCTGGGGGGATCCATGGCTACACCTTC.

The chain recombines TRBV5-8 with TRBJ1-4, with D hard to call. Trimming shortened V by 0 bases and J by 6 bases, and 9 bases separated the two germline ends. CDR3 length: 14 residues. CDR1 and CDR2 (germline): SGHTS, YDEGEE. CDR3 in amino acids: CASSLGAWDEKLFF. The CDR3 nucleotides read TGTGCCAGCAGCTTGGGGGCGTGGGATGAAAAACTGTTTTTT.

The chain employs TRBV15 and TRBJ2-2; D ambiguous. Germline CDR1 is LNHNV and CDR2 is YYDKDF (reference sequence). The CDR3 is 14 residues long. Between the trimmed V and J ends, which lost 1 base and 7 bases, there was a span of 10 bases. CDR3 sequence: CATSRGAFVGELFF. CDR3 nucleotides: TGTGCCACCAGCAGAGGCGCCTTCGTCGGGGAGCTGTTTTTT.

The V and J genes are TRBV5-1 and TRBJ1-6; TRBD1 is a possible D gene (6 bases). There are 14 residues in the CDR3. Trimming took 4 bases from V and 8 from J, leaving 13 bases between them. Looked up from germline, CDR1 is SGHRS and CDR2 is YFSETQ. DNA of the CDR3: TGCGCCAGCAGCCGGACAGACAGTTATTCACCCCTCCACTTT. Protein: CASSRTDSYSPLHF.

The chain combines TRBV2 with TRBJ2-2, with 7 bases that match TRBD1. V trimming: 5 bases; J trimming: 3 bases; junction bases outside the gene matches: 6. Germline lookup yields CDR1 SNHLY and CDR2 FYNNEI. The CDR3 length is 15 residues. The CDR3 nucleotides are TGTGCCAGCAGTTCCCGGGACAGACACACCGGGGAGCTGTTTTTT. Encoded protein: CASSSRDRHTGELFF.

DNA of the CDR3: TGTGCCAGCAGCCCACGACAGGGCTCAGCCTACGAGCAGTACTTC. Amino acid sequence: CASSPRQGSAYEQYF. The rearrangement uses TRBV11-2 and TRBJ2-5, with 7 bases fitting TRBD1. Near its end, the DNA agrees better with TRBJ2-7, so the J call may be wrong. The CDR3 is 15 residues long. Germline V gene sequence: CDR1 SGHAT, CDR2 FQNNGV.

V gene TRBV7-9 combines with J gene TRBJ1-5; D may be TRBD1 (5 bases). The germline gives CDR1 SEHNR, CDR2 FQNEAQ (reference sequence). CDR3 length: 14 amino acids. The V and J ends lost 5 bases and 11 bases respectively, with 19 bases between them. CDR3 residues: CASSPPGGGSAQHF. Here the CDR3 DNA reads TGTGCCAGCAGCCCCCCCGGGGGGGGATCAGCCCAGCATTTT.

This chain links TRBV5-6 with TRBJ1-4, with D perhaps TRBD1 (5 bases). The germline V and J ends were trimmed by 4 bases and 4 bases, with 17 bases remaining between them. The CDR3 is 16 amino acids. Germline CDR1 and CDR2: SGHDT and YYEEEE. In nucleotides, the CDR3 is TGTGCCAGCAGCAGCGGGGCAGGGCGTCTTAATGAAAAACTGTTTTTT. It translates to CASSSGAGRLNEKLFF.